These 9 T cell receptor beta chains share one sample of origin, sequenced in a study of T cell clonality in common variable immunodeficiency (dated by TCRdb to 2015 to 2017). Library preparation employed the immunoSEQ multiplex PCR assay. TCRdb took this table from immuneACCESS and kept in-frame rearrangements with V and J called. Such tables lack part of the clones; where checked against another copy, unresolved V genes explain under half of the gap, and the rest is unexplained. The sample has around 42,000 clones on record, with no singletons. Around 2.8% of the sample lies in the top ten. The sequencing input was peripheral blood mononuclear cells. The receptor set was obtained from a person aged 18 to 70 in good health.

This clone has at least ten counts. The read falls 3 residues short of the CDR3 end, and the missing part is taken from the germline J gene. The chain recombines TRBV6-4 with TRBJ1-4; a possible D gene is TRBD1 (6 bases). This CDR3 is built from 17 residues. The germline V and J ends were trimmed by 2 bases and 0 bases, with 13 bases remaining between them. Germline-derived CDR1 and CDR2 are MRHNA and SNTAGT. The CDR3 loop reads CASSDGRQGPTNEKLFF. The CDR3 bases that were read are TGTGCCAGCAGTGACGGTAGGCAGGGGCCAACTAATGAAAAA.

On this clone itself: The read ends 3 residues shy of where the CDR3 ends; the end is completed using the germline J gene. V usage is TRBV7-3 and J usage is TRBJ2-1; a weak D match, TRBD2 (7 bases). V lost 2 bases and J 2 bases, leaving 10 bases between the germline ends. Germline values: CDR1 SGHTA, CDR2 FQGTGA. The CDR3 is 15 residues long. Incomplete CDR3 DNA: TGTGCCAGCAGCTTAGGGGGGGCTACCTACAATGAG. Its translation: CASSLGGATYNE. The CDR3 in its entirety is CASSLGGATYNEQFF.

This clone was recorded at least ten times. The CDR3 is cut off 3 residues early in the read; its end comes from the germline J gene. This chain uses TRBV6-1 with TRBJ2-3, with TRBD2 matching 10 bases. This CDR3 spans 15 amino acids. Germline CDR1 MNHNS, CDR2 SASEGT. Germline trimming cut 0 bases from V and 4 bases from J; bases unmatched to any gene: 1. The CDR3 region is CASSEAAGGPDTQYF. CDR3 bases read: TGTGCCAGCAGTGAAGCAGCGGGAGGGCCAGATACG.

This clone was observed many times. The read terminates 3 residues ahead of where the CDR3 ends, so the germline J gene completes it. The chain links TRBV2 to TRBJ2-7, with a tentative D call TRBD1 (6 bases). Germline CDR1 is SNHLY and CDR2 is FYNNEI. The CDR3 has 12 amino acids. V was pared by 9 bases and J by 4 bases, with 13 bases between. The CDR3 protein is CASTGTQYEQYF. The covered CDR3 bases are TGTGCCAGTACCGGGACACAGTACGAG.

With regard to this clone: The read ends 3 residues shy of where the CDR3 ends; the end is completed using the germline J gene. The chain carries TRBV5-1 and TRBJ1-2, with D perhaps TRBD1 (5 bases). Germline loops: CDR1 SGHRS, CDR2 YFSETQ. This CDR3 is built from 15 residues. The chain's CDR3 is CASSWGPEAGRGYTF. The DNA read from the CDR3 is TGCGCCAGCAGCTGGGGCCCCGAGGCAGGGAGGGGC.

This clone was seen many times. The CDR3 loop is CASSPRGGAGELFF. The DNA read from the CDR3 is TGCGCCAGCAGCCCCCGCGGGGGGGCCGGGGAG. This sequence joins TRBV5-1 and TRBJ2-2; 9 bases are shared with TRBD2. Sequencing ends 3 residues short of the CDR3 end; the germline J gene provides the rest. V was clipped by 4 bases and J by 6 bases; unmatched bases: 4. Germline V gives CDR1 SGHRS, CDR2 YFSETQ. This CDR3 spans 14 amino acids.

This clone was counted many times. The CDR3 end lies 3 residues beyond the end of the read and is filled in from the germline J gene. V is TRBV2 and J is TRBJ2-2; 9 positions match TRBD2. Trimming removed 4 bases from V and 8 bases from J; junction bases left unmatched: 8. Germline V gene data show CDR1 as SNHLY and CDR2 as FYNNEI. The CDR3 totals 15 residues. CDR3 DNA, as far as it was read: TGTGCCAGCAGTGGGGCCAGCGGGAGGTTAGGGGAG. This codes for CASSGASGRLGE. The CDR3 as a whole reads CASSGASGRLGELFF.

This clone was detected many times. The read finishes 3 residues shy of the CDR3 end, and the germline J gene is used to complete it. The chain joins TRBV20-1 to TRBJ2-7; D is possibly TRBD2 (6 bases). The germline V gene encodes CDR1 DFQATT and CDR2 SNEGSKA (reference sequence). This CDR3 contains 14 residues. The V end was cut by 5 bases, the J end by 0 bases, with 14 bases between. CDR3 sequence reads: CSAGLRGVSYEQYF. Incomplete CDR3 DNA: TGCAGTGCTGGATTGCGCGGGGTCTCCTACGAG.

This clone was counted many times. This CDR3 is CSARAGTENGYTF. The part of the CDR3 DNA that was read is TGCAGTGCTAGAGCAGGGACAGAGAATGGC. The V call is TRBV20-1, the J call TRBJ1-2; 7 bases align to TRBD1. The read finishes 3 residues shy of the CDR3 end, and the germline J gene is used to complete it. J lost 6 bases, V lost 1 base, and 5 bases had no gene match. CDR1 is DFQATT and CDR2 is SNEGSKA in the germline V gene (reference sequence). The CDR3 runs to 13 residues.